A selection of T cell receptor beta chains follows, all from one sample in a study of T-cell reconstitution after alpha-beta-depleted transplantation in children. TCRdb passed the PCR reads through MiXCR, listing each CDR3 protein once. The data show about 350,000 distinct CDR3 sequences, with roughly 16% seen just once and approximately 44% held by the top ten. Source: PBMCs, mostly from graft donor cells, taken 360 days after TCRalphabeta/CD19-depleted stem cell transplant. These receptors originate from a male patient aged 2 to 10 who had a stem cell transplant for acute lymphoblastic leukemia, so the T cells may come from the graft donor. Each CDR3 is given with its conserved first and last residue. D genes are given only for firm matches. Some rows have no size entry. The others give once, few or many, or a class for an expanded clone.

V,J,D,size,DNA,CDR3
TRBV29-1,TRBJ2-1,-,few,TGCAGCGTTGAAGATTGGGAACCGCGCTCCTACAATGAGCAGTTCTTC,CSVEDWEPRSYNEQFF
TRBV7-9,TRBJ1-1,-,once,TGTGCCAGCAGCTTAGGGAATTCGGTGAACACTGAAGCTTTCTTT,CASSLGNSVNTEAFF
TRBV19,TRBJ2-2,-,-,TGTGCCAGTAGTATAGGTACCGGGGAGCTGTTTTTT,CASSIGTGELFF
TRBV30,TRBJ2-1,-,few,TGTGCCTGGAGACCAGACAGTTACAATGAGCAGTTCTTC,CAWRPDSYNEQFF
TRBV29-1,TRBJ2-1,-,-,TGCAGCGTTGAACCCCCAGCCTCCGAGCAGTTCTTC,CSVEPPASEQFF
TRBV7-2,TRBJ1-4,-,-,TGTGCCAGCAGCTTATACAGGGCTGGGCCAAATGAAAAACTGTTTTTT,CASSLYRAGPNEKLFF
TRBV27,TRBJ2-2,TRBD1,many,TGTGCCAGCACGCCACTAGACAGGGCGAGGAACACCGGGGAGCTGTTTTTT,CASTPLDRARNTGELFF
TRBV6-5,TRBJ2-3,TRBD1,-,TGTGCCAGCAGTTCTGGGACAGGGGTCACAGATACGCAGTATTTT,CASSSGTGVTDTQYF
TRBV28,TRBJ2-4,TRBD2,many,TGTGCCAGCAGACCGAGGACTAGTGCGTTCGCCAAAAACATTCAGTACTTC,CASRPRTSAFAKNIQYF
TRBV4-2,TRBJ2-1,-,few,TGTGCCAGCAGCCAAGATAAAGGAGCCTACAATGAGCAGTTCTTC,CASSQDKGAYNEQFF
TRBV28,TRBJ2-7,-,few,TGTGCCAGCAGTTTGACCGGGACCCTCTCCTACGAGCAGTACTTC,CASSLTGTLSYEQYF
TRBV20-1,TRBJ2-7,-,-,TGCAGTGCTAGAGAGTCCAGGGTGGGGTACGAGCAGTACTTC,CSARESRVGYEQYF
TRBV5-1,TRBJ2-5,-,few,TGCGCCAGCAGCGGAGGAGGCGGTTTACAAGAGACCCAGTACTTC,CASSGGGGLQETQYF
TRBV27,TRBJ2-7,-,few,TGTGCCAGCAGTTCCCGGAGGACCCTACGGGGCTACGAGCAGTACTTC,CASSSRRTLRGYEQYF
TRBV11-1,TRBJ2-1,TRBD2,-,TGTGCCAGCAGCTTCGGGCTAGCGGGAAACTACCCCAGGGATGAGCAGTTCTTC,CASSFGLAGNYPRDEQFF
TRBV19,TRBJ2-3,-,-,TGTGCCAGTAGTCCCCGCCCGGGGGGCACAGATACGCAGTATTTT,CASSPRPGGTDTQYF
TRBV20-1,TRBJ2-7,-,-,TGCAGTGCTAGAGCTAAACTAGCCTCCTACGAGCAGTACTTC,CSARAKLASYEQYF
TRBV5-6,TRBJ1-2,-,-,TGTGCCAGCAGGAGCCGGACAGACTACTATGGCTACACCTTC,CASRSRTDYYGYTF
TRBV24-1,TRBJ2-5,TRBD2,-,TGTGCCACCAGTCCCGGGACTAGCGGGGCCTACCAAGAGACCCAGTACTTC,CATSPGTSGAYQETQYF
TRBV4-3,TRBJ2-1,TRBD1,-,TGCGCCAGCAGCACGGACAGGGCACTAAAGGAGCAGTTCTTC,CASSTDRALKEQFF
TRBV4-3,TRBJ2-5,TRBD2,-,TGCGCCAGCAGCCAAGAAGGGACTACACAAGAGACCCAGTACTTC,CASSQEGTTQETQYF
TRBV15,TRBJ2-3,-,few,TGTGCCACCTCTAGGTCCAGGTTGAGCACAGATACGCAGTATTTT,CATSRSRLSTDTQYF
TRBV3-1,TRBJ2-2,-,few,TGTGCCAGCAGGCAGGGGGGGACCACCGGGGAGCTGTTTTTT,CASRQGGTTGELFF
TRBV6-5,TRBJ2-3,-,-,TGTGCCAGCAGTTACTCGGGGCGAAGGGCAGATACGCAGTATTTT,CASSYSGRRADTQYF
TRBV6-6,TRBJ2-7,-,few,TGTGCCAGCAGTTACTGGGTAGGCTACGAGCAGTACTTC,CASSYWVGYEQYF
TRBV4-3,TRBJ2-7,TRBD1,many,TGCGCCAGCAGCCAAGGACAGGGGTTCTACGAGCAGTACTTC,CASSQGQGFYEQYF
TRBV14,TRBJ1-6,TRBD1,few,TGTGCCAGCAGCCTTACCCGGGACAGCTATAATTCACCCCTCCACTTT,CASSLTRDSYNSPLHF
TRBV3-1,TRBJ2-6,TRBD1,-,TGTGCCAGCAGTCCCCCTCCGACAGGGTCTGTCTCTGGGGCCAACGTCCTGACTTTC,CASSPPPTGSVSGANVLTF